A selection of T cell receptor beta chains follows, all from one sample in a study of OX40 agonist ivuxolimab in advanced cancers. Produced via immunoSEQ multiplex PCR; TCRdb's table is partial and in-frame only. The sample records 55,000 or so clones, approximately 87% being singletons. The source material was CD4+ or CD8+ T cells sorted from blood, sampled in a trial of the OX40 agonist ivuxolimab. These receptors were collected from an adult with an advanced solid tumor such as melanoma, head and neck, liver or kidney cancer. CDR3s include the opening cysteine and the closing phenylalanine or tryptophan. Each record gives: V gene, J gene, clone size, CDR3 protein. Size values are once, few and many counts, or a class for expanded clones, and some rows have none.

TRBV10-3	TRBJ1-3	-	CAIRTNTGGSGNTIYF
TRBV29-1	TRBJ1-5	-	CSVGEVDQPQHF
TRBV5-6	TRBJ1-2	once	CASSLAMQTYGYTF
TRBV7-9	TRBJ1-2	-	CASSEQTGAGYTF
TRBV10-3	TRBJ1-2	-	CAISASRGRPNYGYTF
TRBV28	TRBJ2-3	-	CASSLQGLVDDTQYF
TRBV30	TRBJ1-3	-	CAWRLQGDTIYF
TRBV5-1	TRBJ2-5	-	CASSTGTLGGSSETQYF
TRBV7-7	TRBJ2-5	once	CASSLRSGEGSLETQYF
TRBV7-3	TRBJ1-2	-	CASRSRPGGAYGYTF
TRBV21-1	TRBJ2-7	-	CASSSSGYEQYF
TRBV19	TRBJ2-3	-	CASSRGQFTDTQYF
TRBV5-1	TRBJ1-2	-	CASSLDRGARGYTF
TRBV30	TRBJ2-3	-	CAWRQGAQRDTQYF
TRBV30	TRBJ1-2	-	CAWSVEGYGYTF
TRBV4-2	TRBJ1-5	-	CASSPGQSNQPQHF
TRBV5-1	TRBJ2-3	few	CASSLGQGPGYPQYF
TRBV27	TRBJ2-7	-	CASRSQGSSEQYF
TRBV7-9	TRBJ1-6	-	CASSWGQLVNSPLHF
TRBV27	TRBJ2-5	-	CASSTDPQETQYF
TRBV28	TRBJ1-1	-	CASSLFGASNTEAFF
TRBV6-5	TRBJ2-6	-	CATIGHGANVLTF
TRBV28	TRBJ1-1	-	CASSSGQNTEAFF
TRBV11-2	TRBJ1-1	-	CASSFQGYNTEAFF